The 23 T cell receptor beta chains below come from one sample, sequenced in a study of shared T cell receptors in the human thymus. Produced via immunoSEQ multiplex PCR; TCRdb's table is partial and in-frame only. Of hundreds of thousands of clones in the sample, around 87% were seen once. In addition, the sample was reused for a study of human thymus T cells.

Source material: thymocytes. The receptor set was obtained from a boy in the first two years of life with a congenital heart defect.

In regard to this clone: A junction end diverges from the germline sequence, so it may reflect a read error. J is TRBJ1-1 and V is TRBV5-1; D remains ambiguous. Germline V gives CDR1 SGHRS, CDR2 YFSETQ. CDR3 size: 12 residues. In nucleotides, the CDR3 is TGCGCCAGCAGTCCAACTATTCCTGAAACTTTCTTT. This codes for CASSPTIPETFF. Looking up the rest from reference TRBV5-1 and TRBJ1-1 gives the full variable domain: KAGVTQTPRYLIKTRGQQVTLSCSPISGHRSVSWYQQTPGQGLQFLFEYFSETQRNKGNFPGRFSGRQFSNSRSEMNVSTLELGDSALYLCASSPTIPETFFGQGTRLTVV.

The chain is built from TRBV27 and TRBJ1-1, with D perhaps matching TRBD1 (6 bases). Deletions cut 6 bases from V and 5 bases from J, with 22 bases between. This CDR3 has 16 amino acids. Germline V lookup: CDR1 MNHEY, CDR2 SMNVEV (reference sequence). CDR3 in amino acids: CASRPSPSQGSTEAFF. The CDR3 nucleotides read TGTGCCAGCAGGCCCTCGCCGAGTCAGGGGAGTACTGAAGCTTTCTTT.

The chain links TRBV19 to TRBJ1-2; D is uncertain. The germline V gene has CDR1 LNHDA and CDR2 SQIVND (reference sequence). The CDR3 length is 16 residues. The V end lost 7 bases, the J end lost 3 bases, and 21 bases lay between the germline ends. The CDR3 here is CASTPFSLGRDYGYTF. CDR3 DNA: TGTGCCAGTACCCCGTTCTCGCTAGGGAGAGACTATGGCTACACCTTC. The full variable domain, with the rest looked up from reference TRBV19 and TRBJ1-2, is DGGITQSPKYLFRKEGQNVTLSCEQNLNHDAMYWYRQDPGQGLRLIYYSQIVNDFQKGDIAEGYSVSREKKESFPLTVTSAQKNPTAFYLCASTPFSLGRDYGYTFGSGTRLTVV.

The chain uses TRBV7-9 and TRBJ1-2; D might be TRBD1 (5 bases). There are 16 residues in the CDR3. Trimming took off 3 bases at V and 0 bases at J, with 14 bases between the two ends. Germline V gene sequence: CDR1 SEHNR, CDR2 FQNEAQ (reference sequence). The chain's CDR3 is CASSFRTSPPNYGYTF. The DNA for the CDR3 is TGTGCCAGCAGCTTTAGGACATCCCCTCCTAACTATGGCTACACCTTC. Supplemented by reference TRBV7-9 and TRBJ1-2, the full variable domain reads DTGVSQNPRHKITKRGQNVTFRCDPISEHNRLYWYRQTLGQGPEFLTYFQNEAQLEKSRLLSDRFSAERPKGSFSTLEIQRTEQGDSAMYLCASSFRTSPPNYGYTFGSGTRLTVV.

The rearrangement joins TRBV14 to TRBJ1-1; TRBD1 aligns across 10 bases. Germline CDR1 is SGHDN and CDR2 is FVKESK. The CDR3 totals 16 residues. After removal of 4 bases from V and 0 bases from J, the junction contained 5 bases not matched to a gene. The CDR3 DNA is TGTGCCAGCAGCCCCTGGGACAGGGGAATGAACACTGAAGCTTTCTTT. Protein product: CASSPWDRGMNTEAFF.

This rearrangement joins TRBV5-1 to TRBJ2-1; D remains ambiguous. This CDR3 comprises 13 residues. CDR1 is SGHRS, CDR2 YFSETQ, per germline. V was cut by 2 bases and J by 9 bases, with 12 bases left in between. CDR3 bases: TGCGCCAGCAGCTTAAGCGTGTCGGCTGAGCAGTTCTTC. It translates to CASSLSVSAEQFF.

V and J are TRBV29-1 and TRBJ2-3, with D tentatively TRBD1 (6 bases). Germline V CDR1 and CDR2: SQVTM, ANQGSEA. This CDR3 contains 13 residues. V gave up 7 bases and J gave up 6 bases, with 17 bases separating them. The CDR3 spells CSALGQKTDTQYF. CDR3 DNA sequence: TGCAGCGCCCTCGGACAGAAAACGGATACGCAGTATTTT.

The chain's CDR3 is CASSPQVFGTSGSHEQYF. For the CDR3, the DNA is TGTGCCAGCTCACCACAAGTTTTCGGGACTAGCGGGAGCCACGAGCAGTACTTC. The rearrangement uses TRBV18 and TRBJ2-7, with TRBD2 identical over 14 bases. This CDR3 region has 18 residues. V shed 1 base, J shed 5 bases, and the junction held 10 bases outside the gene matches. CDR1 and CDR2 from the germline V gene are KGHSH and LQKENI.

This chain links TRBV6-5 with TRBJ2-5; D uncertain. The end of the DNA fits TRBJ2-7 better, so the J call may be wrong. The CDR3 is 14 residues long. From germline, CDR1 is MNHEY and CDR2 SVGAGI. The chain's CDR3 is CASSSPLVNYEQYF. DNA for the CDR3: TGTGCCAGCAGTTCCCCGCTAGTAAACTACGAGCAGTACTTC.

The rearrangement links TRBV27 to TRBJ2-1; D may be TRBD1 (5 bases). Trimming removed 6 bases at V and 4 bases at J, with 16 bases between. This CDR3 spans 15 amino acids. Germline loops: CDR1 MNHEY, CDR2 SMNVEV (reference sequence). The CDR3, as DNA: TGTGCCAGCAGCTTGGGGCGGCAAGGGTACAATGAGCAGTTCTTC. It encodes CASSLGRQGYNEQFF.

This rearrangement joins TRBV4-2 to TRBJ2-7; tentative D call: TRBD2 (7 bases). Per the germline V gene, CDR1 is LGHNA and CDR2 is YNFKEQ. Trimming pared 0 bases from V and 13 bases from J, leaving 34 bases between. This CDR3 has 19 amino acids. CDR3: CASSQDPLLASGIDGGGYF. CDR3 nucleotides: TGTGCCAGCAGCCAAGACCCCCTCCTCGCTAGCGGTATCGACGGAGGGGGTTACTTC.

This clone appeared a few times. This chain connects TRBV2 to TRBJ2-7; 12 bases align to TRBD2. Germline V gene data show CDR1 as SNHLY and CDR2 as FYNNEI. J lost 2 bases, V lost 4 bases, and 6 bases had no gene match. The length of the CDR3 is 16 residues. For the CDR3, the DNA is TGTGCCAGCAGTGGACGGCGACTAGCGGGGGCCTACGAGCAGTACTTC. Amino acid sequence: CASSGRRLAGAYEQYF.

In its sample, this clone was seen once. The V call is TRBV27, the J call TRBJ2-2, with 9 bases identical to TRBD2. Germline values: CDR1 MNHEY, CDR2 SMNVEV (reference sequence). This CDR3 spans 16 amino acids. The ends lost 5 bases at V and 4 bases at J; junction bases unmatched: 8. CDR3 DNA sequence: TGTGCCAGCAGTCTCTTGCGGGAGGGCCCCACCGGGGAGCTGTTTTTT. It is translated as CASSLLREGPTGELFF.

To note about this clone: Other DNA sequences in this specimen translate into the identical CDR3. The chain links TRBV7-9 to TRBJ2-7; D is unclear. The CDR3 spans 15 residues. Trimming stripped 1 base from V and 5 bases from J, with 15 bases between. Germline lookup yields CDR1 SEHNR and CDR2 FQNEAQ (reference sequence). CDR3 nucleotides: TGTGCCAGCAGCTTAGGTCCGAGTACCATCCACGAGCAGTACTTC. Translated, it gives CASSLGPSTIHEQYF.

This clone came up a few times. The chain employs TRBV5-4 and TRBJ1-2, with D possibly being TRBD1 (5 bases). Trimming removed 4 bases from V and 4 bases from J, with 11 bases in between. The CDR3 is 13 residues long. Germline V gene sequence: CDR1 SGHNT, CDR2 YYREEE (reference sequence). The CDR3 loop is CASSERRGYGYTF. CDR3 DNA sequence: TGTGCCAGCAGCGAAAGGAGGGGCTATGGCTACACCTTC.

CDR3 DNA: TGTGCCAGCAGTTTATGCGAGGGACTAGCGGGAGGGTTTGGCTCCTACAATGAGCAGTTCTTC. Translated: CASSLCEGLAGGFGSYNEQFF. The chain employs TRBV28 and TRBJ2-1; 16 positions match TRBD2. Germline-derived CDR1 and CDR2 are MDHEN and SYDVKM. The length of the CDR3 is 21 residues. After removal of 0 bases from V and 0 bases from J, the junction contained 8 bases not matched to a gene. Full variable domain (missing parts from reference TRBV28 and TRBJ2-1): DVKVTQSSRYLVKRTGEKVFLECVQDMDHENMFWYRQDPGLGLRLIYFSYDVKMKEKGDIPEGYSVSREKKERFSLILESASTNQTSMYLCASSLCEGLAGGFGSYNEQFFGPGTRLTVL.

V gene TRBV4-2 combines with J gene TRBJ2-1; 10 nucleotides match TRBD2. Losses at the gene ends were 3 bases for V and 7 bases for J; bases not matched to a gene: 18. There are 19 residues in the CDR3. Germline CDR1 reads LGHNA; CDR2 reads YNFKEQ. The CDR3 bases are TGTGCCAGCAGCCACGCGAGGCATAAGCGGGAGGGCCTCAAGAATGAGCAGTTCTTC. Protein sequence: CASSHARHKREGLKNEQFF.

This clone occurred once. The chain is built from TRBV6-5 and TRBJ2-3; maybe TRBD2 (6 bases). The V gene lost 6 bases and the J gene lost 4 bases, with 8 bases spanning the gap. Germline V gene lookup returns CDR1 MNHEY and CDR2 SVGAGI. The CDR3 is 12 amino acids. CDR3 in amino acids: CASSPGADTQYF. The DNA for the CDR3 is TGTGCCAGCAGCCCGGGGGCAGATACGCAGTATTTT.

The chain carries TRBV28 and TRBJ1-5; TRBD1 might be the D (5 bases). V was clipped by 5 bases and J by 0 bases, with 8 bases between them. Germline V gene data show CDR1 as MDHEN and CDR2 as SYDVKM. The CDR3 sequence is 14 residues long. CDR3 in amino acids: CASSPQGSNQPQHF. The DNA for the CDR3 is TGTGCCAGCAGTCCTCAGGGTAGCAATCAGCCCCAGCATTTT. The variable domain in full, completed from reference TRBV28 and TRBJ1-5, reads DVKVTQSSRYLVKRTGEKVFLECVQDMDHENMFWYRQDPGLGLRLIYFSYDVKMKEKGDIPEGYSVSREKKERFSLILESASTNQTSMYLCASSPQGSNQPQHFGDGTRLSIL.

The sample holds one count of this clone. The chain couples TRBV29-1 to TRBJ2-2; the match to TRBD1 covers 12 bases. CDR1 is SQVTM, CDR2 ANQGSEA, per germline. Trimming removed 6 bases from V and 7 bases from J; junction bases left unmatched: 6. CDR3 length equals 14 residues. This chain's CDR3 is CSVGDRGRGGELFF. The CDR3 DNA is TGCAGCGTAGGGGACAGGGGGCGCGGCGGGGAGCTGTTTTTT.

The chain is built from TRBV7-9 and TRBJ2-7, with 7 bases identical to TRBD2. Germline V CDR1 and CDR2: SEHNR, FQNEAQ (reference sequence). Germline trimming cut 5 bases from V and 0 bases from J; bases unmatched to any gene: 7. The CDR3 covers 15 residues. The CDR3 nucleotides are TGTGCCAGCAGCCCCCGACTAGCTCCCTCCTACGAGCAGTACTTC. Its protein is CASSPRLAPSYEQYF.

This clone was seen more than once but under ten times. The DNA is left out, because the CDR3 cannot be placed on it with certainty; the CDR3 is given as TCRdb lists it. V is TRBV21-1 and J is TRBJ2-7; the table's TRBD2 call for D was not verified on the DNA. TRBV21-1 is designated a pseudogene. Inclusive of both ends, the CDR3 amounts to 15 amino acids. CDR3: CASSKWAGGNYEQYF.

The CDR3 spells CASQPSSYEQYF. The CDR3 nucleotides are TGTGCCAGCCAACCTAGCTCCTACGAGCAGTACTTC. The chain combines TRBV27 with TRBJ2-7; no definite D call. V lost 8 bases to trimming and J lost 0 bases, with 8 bases between them. Germline V lookup: CDR1 MNHEY, CDR2 SMNVEV (reference sequence). The CDR3 consists of 12 residues.